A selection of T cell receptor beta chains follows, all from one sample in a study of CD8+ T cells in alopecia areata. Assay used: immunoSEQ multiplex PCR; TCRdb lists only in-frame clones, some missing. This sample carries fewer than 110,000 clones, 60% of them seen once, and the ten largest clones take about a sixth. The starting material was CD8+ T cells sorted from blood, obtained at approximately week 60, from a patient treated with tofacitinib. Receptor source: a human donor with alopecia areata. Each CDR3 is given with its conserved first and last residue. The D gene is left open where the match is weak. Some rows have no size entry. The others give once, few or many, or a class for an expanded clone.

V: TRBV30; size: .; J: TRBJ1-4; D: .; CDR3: CAWSRTIATNEKLFF; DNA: TGTGCCTGGAGCCGGACGATTGCAACTAATGAAAAACTGTTTTTT
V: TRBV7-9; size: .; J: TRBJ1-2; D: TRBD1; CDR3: CASTDPGGGYTF; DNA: TGTGCCAGCACCGACCCAGGGGGCGGCTACACCTTC
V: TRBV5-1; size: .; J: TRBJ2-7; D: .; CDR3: CASSLVGGRGSEQYF; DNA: TGCGCCAGCAGCTTGGTTGGCGGCAGGGGATCCGAGCAGTACTTC
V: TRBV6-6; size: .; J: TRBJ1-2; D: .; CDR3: CAIRGRDGYTF; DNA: TGTGCCATAAGGGGACGCGACGGCTACACCTTC
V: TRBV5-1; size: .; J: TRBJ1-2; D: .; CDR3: CASRLWEERAYGYTF; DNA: TGCGCCAGCCGTCTTTGGGAGGAAAGAGCCTATGGCTACACCTTC
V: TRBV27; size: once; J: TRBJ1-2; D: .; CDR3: CASSSGYTF; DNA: TGTGCCAGCAGTAGTGGCTACACCTTC
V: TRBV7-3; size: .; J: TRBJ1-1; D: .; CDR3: CASSSQGTEAFF; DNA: TGTGCCAGCAGCTCACAGGGCACTGAAGCTTTCTTT
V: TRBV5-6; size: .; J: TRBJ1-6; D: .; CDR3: CASSLANTNFYNSPLHF; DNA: TGTGCCAGCAGCTTGGCCAACACAAACTTCTATAATTCACCCCTCCACTTT
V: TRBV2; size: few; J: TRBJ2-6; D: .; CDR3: CASRGRTTPLSGANVLTF; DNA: TGTGCCAGCAGGGGACGGACTACACCCCTCTCTGGGGCCAACGTCCTGACTTTC
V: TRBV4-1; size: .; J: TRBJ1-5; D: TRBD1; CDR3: CASSHPTGGGQPQHF; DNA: TGCGCCAGCAGCCATCCTACAGGGGGAGGTCAGCCCCAGCATTTT
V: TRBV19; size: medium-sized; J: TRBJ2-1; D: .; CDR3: CASSIVGKSSYNEQFF; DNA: TGTGCCAGTAGTATAGTTGGGAAGAGCTCCTACAATGAGCAGTTCTTC
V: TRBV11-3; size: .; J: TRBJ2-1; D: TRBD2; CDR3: CASSFLGLAGGSYNEQFF; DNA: TGTGCCAGCAGCTTCCTAGGACTAGCGGGGGGGTCCTACAATGAGCAGTTCTTC
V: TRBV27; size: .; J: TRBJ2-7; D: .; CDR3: CASSGAYEQYF; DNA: TGTGCCAGCAGCGGAGCCTACGAGCAGTACTTC
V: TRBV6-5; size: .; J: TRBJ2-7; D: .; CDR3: CASGSYEQYF; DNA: TGTGCCAGCGGATCCTACGAGCAGTACTTC
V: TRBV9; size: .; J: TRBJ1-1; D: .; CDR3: CASSGYTGDSEAFF; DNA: TGTGCCAGCAGCGGATACACCGGTGATTCTGAAGCTTTCTTT
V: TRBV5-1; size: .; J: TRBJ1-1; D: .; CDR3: CASSLDGAFF; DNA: TGCGCCAGCAGCTTGGATGGAGCTTTCTTT
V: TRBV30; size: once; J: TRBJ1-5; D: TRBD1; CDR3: CAWSGRGRVNNQPQHF; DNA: TGTGCCTGGAGTGGTAGGGGGCGCGTAAACAATCAGCCCCAGCATTTT
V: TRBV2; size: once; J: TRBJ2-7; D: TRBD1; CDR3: CASRHGTEPNVIPYEQYF; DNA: TGTGCCAGCAGACACGGGACAGAGCCGAACGTTATTCCCTACGAGCAGTACTTC
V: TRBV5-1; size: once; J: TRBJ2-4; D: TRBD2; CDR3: CASSLPLAVAKNIQYF; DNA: TGCGCCAGCAGCTTACCCCTAGCGGTAGCCAAAAACATTCAGTACTTC
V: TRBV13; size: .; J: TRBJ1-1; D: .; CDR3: CASCRGNTEAFF; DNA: TGTGCCTCGTGCCGGGGGAACACTGAAGCTTTCTTT
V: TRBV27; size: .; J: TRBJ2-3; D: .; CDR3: CASSSPEGGRGDTQYF; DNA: TGTGCCAGCAGCTCCCCCGAGGGGGGCCGCGGAGATACGCAGTATTTT
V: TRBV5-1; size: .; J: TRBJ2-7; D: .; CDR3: CASSTDGNYEQYF; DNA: TGCGCCAGCAGCACGGACGGGAACTACGAGCAGTACTTC
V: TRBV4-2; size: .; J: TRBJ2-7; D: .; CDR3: CASSQGASGRAREQYF; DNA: TGTGCCAGCAGCCAAGGGGCCTCGGGCAGGGCGAGGGAGCAGTACTTC
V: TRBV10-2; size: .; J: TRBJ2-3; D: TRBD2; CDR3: CASMTSGGARDTQYF; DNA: TGCGCCAGCATGACTAGCGGGGGGGCAAGGGATACGCAGTATTTT
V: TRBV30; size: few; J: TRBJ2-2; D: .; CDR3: CAWSWGRGTGELFF; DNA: TGTGCCTGGAGTTGGGGGCGAGGCACCGGGGAGCTGTTTTTT
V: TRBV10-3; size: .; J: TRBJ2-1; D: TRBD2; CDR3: CAISRTYGGGYVQEFF; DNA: TGTGCCATCTCCCGGACATATGGGGGGGGGTACGTTCAAGAGTTCTTC
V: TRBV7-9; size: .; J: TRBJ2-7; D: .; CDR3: CASSPGPYEQYF; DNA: TGTGCCAGCAGCCCCGGTCCGTACGAGCAGTACTTC
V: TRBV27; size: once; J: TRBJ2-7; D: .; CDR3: CASKKSYEQYF; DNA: TGTGCCAGCAAAAAGTCCTACGAGCAGTACTTC
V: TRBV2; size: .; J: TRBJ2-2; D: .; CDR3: CTSAGNTGELFF; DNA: TGTACCAGCGCGGGTAACACCGGGGAGCTGTTTTTT
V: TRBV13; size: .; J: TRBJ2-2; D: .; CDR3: CASSPSGAHAEEELFF; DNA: TGTGCCAGCAGCCCAAGCGGCGCTCATGCTGAAGAGGAGCTGTTTTTT
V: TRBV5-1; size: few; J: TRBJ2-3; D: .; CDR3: CASLDGSVITDTQYF; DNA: TGCGCCAGCCTCGATGGGTCGGTCATCACAGATACGCAGTATTTT
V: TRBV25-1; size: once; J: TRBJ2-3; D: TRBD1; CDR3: CASRGGTSTDTQYF; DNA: TGTGCCAGCAGAGGGGGCACTAGCACAGATACGCAGTATTTT
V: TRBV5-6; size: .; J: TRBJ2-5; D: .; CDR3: CASSSYQETQYF; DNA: TGTGCCAGCAGCTCGTACCAAGAGACCCAGTACTTC
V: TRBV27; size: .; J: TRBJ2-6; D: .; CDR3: CASSASGLNVLTF; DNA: TGTGCCAGCAGTGCGTCGGGCCTCAACGTCCTGACTTTC
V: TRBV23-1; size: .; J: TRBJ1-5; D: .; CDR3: CASSHWTWDCNQPQHF; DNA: TGCGCCAGCAGTCACTGGACATGGGACTGCAATCAGCCCCAGCATTTT
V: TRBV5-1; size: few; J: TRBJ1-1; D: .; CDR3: CASSEAGTKNTEAFF; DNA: TGCGCCAGCAGTGAAGCCGGGACAAAAAACACTGAAGCTTTCTTT
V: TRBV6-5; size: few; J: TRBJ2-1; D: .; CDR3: CASSYRRTGEQFF; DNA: TGTGCCAGCAGTTACCGACGGACGGGTGAGCAGTTCTTC
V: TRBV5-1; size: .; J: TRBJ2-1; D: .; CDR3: CASKTGQEQFF; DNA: TGCGCCAGCAAGACCGGACAGGAGCAGTTCTTC
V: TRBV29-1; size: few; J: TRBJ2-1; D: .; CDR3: CSVPAARENEQFF; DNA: TGCAGCGTTCCGGCAGCCCGGGAGAATGAGCAGTTCTTC